This TCR beta chain emerged from a study of blood T cell repertoires in COVID-19. For the study at large: COVID-19 samples, acute and convalescent, were from the United States, Italy and Spain.

Here immunoSEQ multiplex PCR was the method, and the copy in TCRdb shows in-frame clones only, minus some. The data hold 70,000 or so clones, with 65% to 80% observed a single time. V was clipped by 6 bases and J by 8 bases, with 16 bases between them. Germline V gene sequence: CDR1 GTSNPN, CDR2 SVGIG (reference sequence). The CDR3 is 12 amino acids. This sequence joins TRBV30 and TRBJ1-2; the D gene is possibly TRBD1 (6 bases). Sample: peripheral blood. The TCR was taken from a human donor in a cohort sampled during active COVID-19. CDR3 protein: CACLAGDVGYTF. In nucleotides, the CDR3 is TGTGCCTGCCTCGCAGGGGACGTAGGCTACACCTTC.